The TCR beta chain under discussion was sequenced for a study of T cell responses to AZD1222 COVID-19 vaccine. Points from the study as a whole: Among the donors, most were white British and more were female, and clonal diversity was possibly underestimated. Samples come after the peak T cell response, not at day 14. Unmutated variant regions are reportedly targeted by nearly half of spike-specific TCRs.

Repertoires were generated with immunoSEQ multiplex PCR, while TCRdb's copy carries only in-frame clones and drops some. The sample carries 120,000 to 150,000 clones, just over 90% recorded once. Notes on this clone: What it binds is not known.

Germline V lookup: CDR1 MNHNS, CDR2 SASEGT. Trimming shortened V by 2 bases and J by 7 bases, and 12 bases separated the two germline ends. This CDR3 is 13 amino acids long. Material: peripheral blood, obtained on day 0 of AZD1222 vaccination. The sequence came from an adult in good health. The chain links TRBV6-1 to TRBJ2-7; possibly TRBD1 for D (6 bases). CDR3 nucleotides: TGTGCCAGCAGTGAACTCAGGGGCAGGGAGCAGTACTTC. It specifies CASSELRGREQYF.